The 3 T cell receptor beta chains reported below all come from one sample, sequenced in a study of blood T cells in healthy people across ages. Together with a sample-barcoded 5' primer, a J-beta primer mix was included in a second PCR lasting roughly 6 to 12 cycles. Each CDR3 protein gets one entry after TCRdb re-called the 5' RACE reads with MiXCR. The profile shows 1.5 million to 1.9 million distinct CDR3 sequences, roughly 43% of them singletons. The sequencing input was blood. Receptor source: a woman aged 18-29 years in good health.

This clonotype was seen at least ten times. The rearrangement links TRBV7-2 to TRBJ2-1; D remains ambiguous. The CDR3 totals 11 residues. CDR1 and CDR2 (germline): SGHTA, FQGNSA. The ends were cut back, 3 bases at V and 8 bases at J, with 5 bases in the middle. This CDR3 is CASSFYDEQFF. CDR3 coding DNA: TGTGCCAGCAGCTTTTACGATGAGCAGTTCTTC.

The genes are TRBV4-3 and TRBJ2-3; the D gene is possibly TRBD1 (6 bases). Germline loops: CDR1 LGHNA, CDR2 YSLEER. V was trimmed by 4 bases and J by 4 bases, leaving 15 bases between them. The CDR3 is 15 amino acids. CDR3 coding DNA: TGCGCCAGCAGCCTCCGGGACACCAGGGCAGATACGCAGTATTTT. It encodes CASSLRDTRADTQYF.

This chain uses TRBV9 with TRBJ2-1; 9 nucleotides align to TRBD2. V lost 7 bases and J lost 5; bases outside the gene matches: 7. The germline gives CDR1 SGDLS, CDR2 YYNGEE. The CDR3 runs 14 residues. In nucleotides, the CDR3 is TGTGCCAGCGAAGAGAGACTAGCGGACAATGAGCAGTTCTTC. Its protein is CASEERLADNEQFF.